What follows are 14 T cell receptor beta chains derived from one specimen sequenced in a study of blood T cell repertoires in COVID-19. Produced via immunoSEQ multiplex PCR; TCRdb's table is partial and in-frame only. The profile covers approximately 290,000 clones, with 70% to 90% appearing a single time and approximately 4.2% taken by the ten largest. What was sequenced was PBMCs or T cells enriched from blood (not recorded which). The receptor source for this set is a woman aged 25 to 39 who had recovered from COVID-19.

The chain is built from TRBV19 and TRBJ2-7; 14 bases match TRBD2. Germline CDR1 LNHDA, CDR2 SQIVND (reference sequence). J was trimmed by 6 bases and V by 7 bases; bases with no gene match: 8. The length of the CDR3 is 15 residues. The CDR3 sequence is CASNRGLAGEAEQYF. CDR3 sequence (DNA): TGTGCCAGTAACCGGGGACTAGCGGGAGAAGCCGAGCAGTACTTC. The full variable domain, with the rest looked up from reference TRBV19 and TRBJ2-7, is DGGITQSPKYLFRKEGQNVTLSCEQNLNHDAMYWYRQDPGQGLRLIYYSQIVNDFQKGDIAEGYSVSREKKESFPLTVTSAQKNPTAFYLCASNRGLAGEAEQYFGPGTRLTVT.

The chain joins TRBV9 to TRBJ2-5; D might be TRBD2 (7 bases). Looked up from germline, CDR1 is SGDLS and CDR2 is YYNGEE. V was clipped by 0 bases and J by 5 bases, with 17 bases between them. The CDR3 is 16 amino acids. CDR3 residues: CASSVEGGRLVETQYF. DNA of the CDR3: TGTGCCAGCAGCGTAGAGGGGGGGCGCCTGGTGGAGACCCAGTACTTC.

The genes are TRBV11-2 and TRBJ1-1, with D hard to call. V lost 5 bases and J 2 bases, leaving 15 bases between the germline ends. The length of the CDR3 is 15 residues. Germline lookup yields CDR1 SGHAT and CDR2 FQNNGV. The CDR3 bases are TGTGCCAGCAGCCCAATATACAGCCCCAACACTGAAGCTTTCTTT. It yields the protein CASSPIYSPNTEAFF.

The V gene is TRBV12-3 or TRBV12-4, the J gene TRBJ1-2; D is unresolved. The CDR3 sequence is 13 residues long. V was cut by 3 bases and J by 2 bases, with 7 bases left in between. CDR3 loop: CASSFRENYGYTF. The DNA of the CDR3 is TGTGCCAGCAGTTTCCGGGAAAACTATGGCTACACCTTC.

This clone was detected only once. The rearrangement uses TRBV7-2 and TRBJ2-3, with D possibly matching TRBD2 (7 bases). The V end was cut by 1 base, the J end by 6 bases, with 14 bases between. In germline, CDR1 is SGHTA, CDR2 FQGNSA. The CDR3 loop spans 15 amino acids. The CDR3 is CASSLGAGATDTQYF. The DNA for the CDR3 is TGTGCCAGCAGCTTAGGGGCGGGGGCGACCGATACGCAGTATTTT.

V is TRBV7-2 and J is TRBJ2-1, with 7 bases identical to TRBD2. V shed 0 bases and J 1 base; nucleotides not matched to a gene: 3. Germline CDR1 and CDR2: SGHTA and FQGNSA. The CDR3 covers 16 residues. CDR3 amino acids: CASSLASGLSYNEQFF. In DNA, the CDR3 is TGTGCCAGCAGCTTAGCTAGCGGGCTTTCCTACAATGAGCAGTTCTTC.

The genes are TRBV7-6 and TRBJ2-2; possibly TRBD2 for D (7 bases). The V gene's germline CDR1 is SGHVS and CDR2 FNYEAQ. This CDR3 is built from 18 residues. V lost 6 bases, J lost 6 bases, and 26 bases lay in between. CDR3 in amino acids: CASRLPSRGADSPGELFF. The CDR3 nucleotides are TGTGCCAGCAGACTCCCTTCCCGGGGGGCCGACTCGCCCGGGGAGCTGTTTTTT.

The chain carries TRBV4-1 and TRBJ2-2; D ambiguous. The V end was cut by 5 bases, the J end by 5 bases, with 21 bases between. The CDR3 spans 17 residues. Germline lookup yields CDR1 MGHRA and CDR2 YSYEKL. The DNA for the CDR3 is TGCGCCAGCAGCTCTTTCCCGGTGGTGTTGAGAACCGGGGAGCTGTTTTTT. Residues: CASSSFPVVLRTGELFF.

For this clone: At one end, the junction sequence differs from germline, possibly due to a read error. CDR3 protein: CASSPGGQGNSGYTF. The CDR3 region has the DNA TGCGCCAGCAGCCCGGGAGGGCAGGGCAACTCTGGCTACACCTTC. The chain carries TRBV5-1 and TRBJ1-2; tentatively, D is TRBD1 (5 bases). CDR3 size: 15 residues. Germline V CDR1 and CDR2: SGHRS, YFSETQ.

This clone has more than one count but fewer than ten. The chain employs TRBV30 and TRBJ1-1; tentative D call: TRBD1 (6 bases). This CDR3 is 13 amino acids long. Between the trimmed V and J ends, which lost 2 bases and 1 base, there was a span of 8 bases. From germline, CDR1 is GTSNPN and CDR2 SVGIG (reference sequence). CDR3 DNA: TGTGCCTGGAGTTGGACAGCGAACACTGAAGCTTTCTTT. Protein product: CAWSWTANTEAFF.

V usage is TRBV28 and J usage is TRBJ2-5; D perhaps matches TRBD1 (6 bases). The CDR3 has 16 residues. Per the germline V gene, CDR1 is MDHEN and CDR2 is SYDVKM. Between the trimmed V and J ends, which lost 5 bases and 2 bases, there was a span of 18 bases. In nucleotides, the CDR3 is TGTGCCAGCAGTGCAATAGAGGGGACATCTCAAGAGACCCAGTACTTC. Residues: CASSAIEGTSQETQYF.

The chain employs TRBV6-9 and TRBJ2-5; 9 bases agree with TRBD1. CDR1 and CDR2 from the germline V gene are MNHGY and SVAAGI. Trimming cost V 2 bases and J 4 bases; bases outside gene matches: 11. There are 17 residues in the CDR3. The chain's CDR3 is CASSYRLGQGGGETQYF. For the CDR3, the DNA is TGTGCCAGCAGTTATAGGCTGGGACAGGGTGGGGGAGAGACCCAGTACTTC.

This chain links TRBV18 with TRBJ1-6, with 10 bases lining up with TRBD1. Germline CDR1 reads KGHSH; CDR2 reads LQKENI. The V segment lost 6 bases and the J segment 5 bases; nucleotides outside the gene matches: 1. This CDR3 comprises 14 residues. The CDR3 here is CASSGTGDNSPLHF. The DNA for the CDR3 is TGTGCCAGCTCGGGGACAGGGGATAATTCACCCCTCCACTTT. Looking up the rest from reference TRBV18 and TRBJ1-6 gives the full variable domain: NAGVMQNPRHLVRRRGQEARLRCSPMKGHSHVYWYRQLPEEGLKFMVYLQKENIIDESGMPKERFSAEFPKEGPSILRIQQVVRGDSAAYFCASSGTGDNSPLHFGNGTRLTVT.

This chain links TRBV5-5 with TRBJ1-1; D is unresolved. CDR1 and CDR2 (germline): SGHKS, YYEKEE (reference sequence). The CDR3 sequence is 14 residues long. Deletions cut 4 bases from V and 5 bases from J, with 15 bases between. This CDR3 reads CASSPGSGKTEAFF. In nucleotides, the CDR3 is TGTGCCAGCAGCCCAGGTAGCGGGAAGACTGAAGCTTTCTTT. Filled out from reference TRBV5-5 and TRBJ1-1, the complete variable domain reads DAGVTQSPTHLIKTRGQQVTLRCSPISGHKSVSWYQQVLGQGPQFIFQYYEKEERGRGNFPDRFSARQFPNYSSELNVNALLLGDSALYLCASSPGSGKTEAFFGQGTRLTVV.